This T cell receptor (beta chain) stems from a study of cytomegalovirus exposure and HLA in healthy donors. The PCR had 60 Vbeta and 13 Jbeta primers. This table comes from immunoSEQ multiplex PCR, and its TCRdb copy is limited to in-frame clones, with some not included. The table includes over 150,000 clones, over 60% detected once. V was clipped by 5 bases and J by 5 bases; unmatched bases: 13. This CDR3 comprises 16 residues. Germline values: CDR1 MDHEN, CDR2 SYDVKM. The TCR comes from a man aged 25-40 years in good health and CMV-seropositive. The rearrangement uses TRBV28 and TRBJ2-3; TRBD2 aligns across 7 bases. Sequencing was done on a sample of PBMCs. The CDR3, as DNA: TGTGCCAGCAGTCCCCTGGGGGGGGGAGAGGTAGATACGCAGTATTTT. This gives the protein CASSPLGGGEVDTQYF.